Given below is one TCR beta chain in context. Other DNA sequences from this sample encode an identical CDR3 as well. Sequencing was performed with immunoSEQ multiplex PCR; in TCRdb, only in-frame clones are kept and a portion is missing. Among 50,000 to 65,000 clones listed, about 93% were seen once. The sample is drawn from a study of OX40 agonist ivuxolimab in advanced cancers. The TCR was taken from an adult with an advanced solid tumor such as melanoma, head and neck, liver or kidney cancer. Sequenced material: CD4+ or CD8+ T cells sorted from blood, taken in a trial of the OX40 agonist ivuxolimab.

CDR3: CASSLRGSYEQYF. The CDR3 DNA is TGTGCCAGCAGTCTCCGGGGCTCCTACGAGCAGTACTTC. J is TRBJ2-7 and V is TRBV27; weak D call: TRBD2 (5 bases). CDR3 length equals 13 residues. Germline V gives CDR1 MNHEY, CDR2 SMNVEV (reference sequence). The ends were cut back, 5 bases at V and 0 bases at J, with 8 bases in the middle.